Here is one TCR beta chain with its context. The clone's antigen remains unknown. The cohort was made up of hundreds of healthy bone marrow donors. Cohort members were all nominally healthy when sampled, although unrecorded immune exposures were likely present. The donor was CMV seropositive and was included in the group of 270 or so seropositive cohort members. A peripheral blood sample was provided by each donor, and peripheral blood mononuclear cells were used for TCR beta sequencing. Genomic DNA was extracted from the blood cell samples with the Qiagen DNeasy Blood Extraction Kit. This entry comes from a study of cytomegalovirus exposure and HLA in healthy donors (dated by TCRdb to about 2017). Broadly, across the study: An earlier analysis of about 560 of the donors reported roughly 300 Gb of sequence data and around 120 million unique TCR beta sequences obtained from around 170 million T cells. Typing coverage differed by locus: A, B, C, DRB1 and DQB1 were typed in about 620-630 donors, DQA1 in about 500, DPA1 in 600 to 610, and DPB1 in 450 to 490. The study used immunosequencing to profile the T cell repertoires of 666 subjects and linked those repertoires to cytomegalovirus serostatus. In addition to the first cohort of approximately 670 subjects, a separate validation cohort of 120 different subjects was used. All discovery cohort repertoires had been generated on a single sequencing platform. A later genetic analysis took genome-wide SNP genotypes for about 55% of the roughly 700 donors and used that subset as a discovery cohort. A later analysis re-analyzed previously published TCR beta repertoires from approximately 670 donors and added high-resolution HLA genotyping to study TCR occurrence patterns. Among about 410 genotyped donors of the cohort, an average of approximately 240,000 unique TCR beta nucleotide sequences was sequenced per donor, of which approximately 18% were non-productive. The study aimed to test whether signatures of past pathogen exposure could be identified by cataloging public T cell receptors. HLA typing included class I and class II loci at four-digit resolution. Of the 300 to 400 genotyped donors, around 81% fell in the genetic ancestry cluster associated with self-reported Caucasian donors. The study combined high-throughput TCR immunosequencing, statistical association of individual TCRs with disease status, and machine learning to predict cytomegalovirus infection status. Donor age, sex, ethnicity and CMV serostatus were compiled together with the repertoire data. An earlier analysis of some 500 of the donors used high-throughput TCR beta sequencing to judge whether each TCR beta V gene segment behaved as functional or pseudogenic. Rather than drawing on any new phenotypic data, the later analysis identified candidate immune exposures from TCR beta sequences and the way those sequences occurred across donors. Roughly 300 gigabases of sequencing data and approximately 93 million unique TCR sequences were included in an early release covering under 650 HLA-typed donors. Because of strong linkage in the cohort, five DR-DQ haplotypes were treated as single units for association and clustering.

The investigation overall reported the following: In a later analysis, most CMV-associated TCR beta chains were found to appear HLA-restricted, with HLA associations seemingly driven largely by CMV exposure. A later analysis found that TCR association rates varied across HLA loci, with DRB1 alleles showing the most associated TCRs and HLA-C alleles the fewest. A cluster of highly shared sequence variants was judged likely to represent a technical artifact of the sequencing pipeline. V-gene and J-gene trimming of TCR beta chains was associated with a missense DCLRE1C variant in a later genetic analysis, and the association was replicated in an independent cohort. Specific HLA alleles were associated with roughly 17,000 TCR beta sequences at a false discovery rate of 0.05 in a later analysis. Across donors, most TCR sequences were observed very rarely, whereas some public TCRs were present in many individuals. When HLA alleles, especially DR and DQ, strongly co-occurred, TCR associations were difficult to assign to individual alleles. Presence/absence analyses assumed roughly uniform sequencing depth across donors, an assumption that may not hold. The authors suggested that the approach could potentially be extended to other disease states and immunological phenotypes. In both the original and validation cohorts, the classifier was reported to diagnose cytomegalovirus status with high specificity and sensitivity. A further reported finding was that TCR beta sequences accurately predicted the HLA-A and HLA-B alleles for most subjects in the first cohort. Because counts were too low, roughly 17 rarely observed V segments, including chromosome 9 orphons, were left out of the earlier analysis of 587 of the donors. In a later analysis, several top co-occurrence clusters were reported to appear linked to parvovirus B19, influenza, CMV and Epstein-Barr virus. A few of the identified cytomegalovirus-associated TCR beta chains were confirmed in vitro to be specific for cytomegalovirus antigens. CMV serostatus was the only immune exposure information available for the cohort. The cohort was sequenced for TCR beta chains only, and without alpha or paired-chain data the features that could be detected were limited. According to a later genetic analysis, donors in an Asian-associated ancestry cluster had fewer N-insertions in productive TCRs than the roughly 700-donor mean. Compared with equally common non-associated chains, HLA-associated TCR beta chains in a later analysis were more clonally expanded and had lower generation probabilities. In an earlier analysis of a few hundred of the donors, most TCR beta V segments were observed in productive rearrangements about 87% or about 30% of the time, broadly matching IMGT annotations. Because some donors lacked HLA typing at each locus, the association tests relied only on the typed subset. In the study, some 160 TCR beta chains were listed as associated with cytomegalovirus. Linkage disequilibrium might explain the correlated functional status among segregating V segments, but an unknown experimental factor could not be ruled out. Some IMGT-functional V segments, including TRBV6-2 and TRBV6-3, could not be told apart with the 87-base-pair reads, so those segments were excluded.

Library preparation was by the immunoSEQ multiplex PCR assay. The multiplex PCR relied on a mix of 60 forward primers for TCR Vbeta segments and 13 reverse primers for TCR Jbeta segments. A multiplex PCR assay on genomic DNA amplified the CDR3 region of rearranged TCR beta genes. The Illumina HiSeq System was used to sequence the amplified TCR beta libraries as 87-base-pair reads. As for the authors' bioinformatics: Across the roughly 670 repertoires, a later analysis counted around 80 million unique TCR beta chains, around 11 million of which were shared by at least two donors. Raw reads were error-corrected and collapsed into unique sequences by a nearest-neighbor algorithm in which closely related sequences were merged to remove PCR and sequencing errors. To assign V, D and J gene segments, CDR3 sequences were aligned to IMGT reference sequences. For a sequence to be retained, at least a six-nucleotide match to both a V gene segment and a J gene segment was required. A rearrangement was called productive if the CDR3 had no stop codons and remained in frame with V and J, and every other rearrangement was called non-productive. Following IMGT convention, CDR3 was defined as the stretch from the second conserved V-encoded cysteine up to the conserved J-encoded phenylalanine. The earlier analysis of about 500 of the donors excluded sequences that lacked an unambiguous match to a single V gene segment. In an earlier analysis of several hundred of the donors, V segments were called functional above 56.7% productive rearrangements and were called segregating when the between-donor standard deviation exceeded 5%. A statistical classification framework was built to diagnose cytomegalovirus status from the catalog of TCR beta chain sequences. V and J gene assignment, in a later analysis, came from comparing TCR nucleotide sequences with IMGT/GENE-DB human TR gene sequences. Using the TCRdist pipeline, a later analysis assigned CDR3 sequences along with most-parsimonious VDJ recombination scenarios. A later analysis defined each TCR beta chain by its CDR3 amino acid sequence plus V-gene family, and excluded reads lacking a unique V-gene family. A later analysis removed several hundred highly shared, low-generation-probability nucleotide sequences to deal with suspected cross-contamination and a sequencing artifact. In a later analysis, a clonal expansion index for each public chain was calculated from normalized within-repertoire ranks of inferred template counts. In a later analysis, generation probabilities were computed using a VDJ recombination model fitted to out-of-frame rearrangements, and the results were checked against IGoR. Hypergeometric tests were used in a later analysis to score TCR-TCR, TCR-HLA and TCR-CMV co-occurrence, with a repertoire-size bias correction applied to the TCR pairs. False discovery rates were estimated in a later analysis by permuting HLA or CMV assignments 20 times. In a later analysis, co-occurring TCRs were grouped using DBSCAN, and TCRdist sequence similarity was added for clustering within HLA-allele-positive subsets. For co-occurrence clustering, repertoires with fewer than 30,000 or more than 120,000 public chains were excluded, along with roughly 5 repertoires with anomalous nucleotide sharing. Entries here come from immuneACCESS through TCRdb and include only in-frame sequences with V and J called. Some clones fail to appear in such tables; in the studies checked, an unresolved V gene covers under half of the shortfall, and the cause of the remainder is unknown. V and J calls and clone size are those listed in that table; D and trimming were worked out from the DNA. The table for this sample lists around 110,000 clones. The ten largest make up under 7% of the sample.

V is cut back by 3 bases and J by 0 bases, with 4 bases in the junction unmatched. The CDR3 spans 15 residues, from the cysteine through the phenylalanine. Only CDR3 DNA is held: 45 bases, read in frame from base 1. CDR1 and CDR2 are drawn from the germline V gene: MGHRA, YSYEKL. The sequence came from a man between 40 and 49 years old in good health and CMV-seropositive. The specimen sequenced was PBMCs. The chain couples TRBV4-1 to TRBJ1-1; TRBD1 fits 7 bases in the junction. The CDR3 region has the sequence CASSQAQGLNTEAFF. The bases read TGCGCCAGCAGCCAGGCACAGGGGTTGAACACTGAAGCTTTCTTT.